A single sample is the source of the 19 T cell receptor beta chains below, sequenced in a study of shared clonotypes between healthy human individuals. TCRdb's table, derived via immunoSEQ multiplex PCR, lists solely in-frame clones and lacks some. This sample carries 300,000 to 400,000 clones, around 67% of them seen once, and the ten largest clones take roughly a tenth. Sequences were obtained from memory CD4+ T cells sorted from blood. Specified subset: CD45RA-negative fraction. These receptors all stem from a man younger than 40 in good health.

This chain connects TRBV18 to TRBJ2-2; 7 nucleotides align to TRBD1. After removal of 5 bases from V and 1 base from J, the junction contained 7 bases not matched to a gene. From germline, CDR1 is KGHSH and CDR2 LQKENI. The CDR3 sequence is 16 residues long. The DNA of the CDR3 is TGTGCCAGCTCAGTCCCAACAGGGGTGAACACCGGGGAGCTGTTTTTT. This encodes CASSVPTGVNTGELFF. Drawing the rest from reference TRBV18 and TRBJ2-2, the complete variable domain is NAGVMQNPRHLVRRRGQEARLRCSPMKGHSHVYWYRQLPEEGLKFMVYLQKENIIDESGMPKERFSAEFPKEGPSILRIQQVVRGDSAAYFCASSVPTGVNTGELFFGEGSRLTVL.

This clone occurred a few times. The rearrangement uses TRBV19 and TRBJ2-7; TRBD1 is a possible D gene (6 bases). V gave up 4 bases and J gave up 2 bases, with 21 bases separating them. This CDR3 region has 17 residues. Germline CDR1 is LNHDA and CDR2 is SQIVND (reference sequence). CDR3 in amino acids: CASSNGGRGYGAYEQYF. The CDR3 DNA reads TGTGCCAGTAGTAACGGCGGAAGGGGGTATGGGGCCTACGAGCAGTACTTC. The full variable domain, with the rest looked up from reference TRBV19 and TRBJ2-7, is DGGITQSPKYLFRKEGQNVTLSCEQNLNHDAMYWYRQDPGQGLRLIYYSQIVNDFQKGDIAEGYSVSREKKESFPLTVTSAQKNPTAFYLCASSNGGRGYGAYEQYFGPGTRLTVT.

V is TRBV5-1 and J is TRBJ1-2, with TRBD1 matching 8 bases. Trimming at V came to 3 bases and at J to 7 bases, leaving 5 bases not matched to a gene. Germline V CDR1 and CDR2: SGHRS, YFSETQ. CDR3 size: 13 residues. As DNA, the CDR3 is TGCGCCAGCAGCTCTGAAACAGGGGGTGGCTACACCTTC. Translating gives CASSSETGGGYTF.

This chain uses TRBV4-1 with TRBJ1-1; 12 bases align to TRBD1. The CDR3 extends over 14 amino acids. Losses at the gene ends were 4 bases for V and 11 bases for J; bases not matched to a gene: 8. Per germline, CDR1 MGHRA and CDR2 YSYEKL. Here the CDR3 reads CASSRRDRGLEAFF. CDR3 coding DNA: TGCGCCAGCAGCCGAAGGGACAGGGGGCTAGAGGCTTTCTTT.

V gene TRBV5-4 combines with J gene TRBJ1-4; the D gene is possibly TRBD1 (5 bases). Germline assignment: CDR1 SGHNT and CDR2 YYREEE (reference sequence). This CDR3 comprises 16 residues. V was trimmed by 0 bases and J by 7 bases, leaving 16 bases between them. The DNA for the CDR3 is TGTGCCAGCAGCTTGGTTGGTGGAGGGGAATCTGAAAAACTGTTTTTT. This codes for CASSLVGGGESEKLFF. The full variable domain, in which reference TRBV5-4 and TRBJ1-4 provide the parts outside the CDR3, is ETGVTQSPTHLIKTRGQQVTLRCSSQSGHNTVSWYQQALGQGPQFIFQYYREEENGRGNFPPRFSGLQFPNYSSELNVNALELDDSALYLCASSLVGGGESEKLFFGSGTQLSVL.

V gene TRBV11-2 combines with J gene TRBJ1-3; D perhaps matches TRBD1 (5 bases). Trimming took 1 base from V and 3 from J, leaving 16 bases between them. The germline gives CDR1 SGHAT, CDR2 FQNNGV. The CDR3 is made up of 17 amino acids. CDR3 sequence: CASSLGNRLLGGNTIYF. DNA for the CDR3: TGTGCCAGCAGCTTAGGAAACAGGCTACTTGGTGGAAACACCATATATTTT.

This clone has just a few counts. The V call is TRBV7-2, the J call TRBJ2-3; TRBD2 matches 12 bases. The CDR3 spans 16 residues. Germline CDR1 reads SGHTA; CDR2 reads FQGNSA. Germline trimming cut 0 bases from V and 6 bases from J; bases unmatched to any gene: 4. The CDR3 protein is CASSLAGGTSGDTQYF. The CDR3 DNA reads TGTGCCAGCAGCTTAGCGGGCGGGACTAGCGGGGATACGCAGTATTTT.

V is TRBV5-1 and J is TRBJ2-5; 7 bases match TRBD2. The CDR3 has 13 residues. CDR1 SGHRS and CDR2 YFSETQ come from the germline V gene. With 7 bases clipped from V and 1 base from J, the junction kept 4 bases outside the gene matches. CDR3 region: CASHREVQETQYF. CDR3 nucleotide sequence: TGCGCCAGCCATCGGGAGGTCCAAGAGACCCAGTACTTC. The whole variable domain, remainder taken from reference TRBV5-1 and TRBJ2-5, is KAGVTQTPRYLIKTRGQQVTLSCSPISGHRSVSWYQQTPGQGLQFLFEYFSETQRNKGNFPGRFSGRQFSNSRSEMNVSTLELGDSALYLCASHREVQETQYFGPGTRLLVL.

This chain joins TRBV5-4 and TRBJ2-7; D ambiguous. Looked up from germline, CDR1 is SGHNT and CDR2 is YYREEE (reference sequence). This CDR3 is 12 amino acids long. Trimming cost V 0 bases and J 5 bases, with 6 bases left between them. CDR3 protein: CASSLAENEQYF. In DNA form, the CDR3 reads TGTGCCAGCAGCTTGGCCGAGAACGAGCAGTACTTC.

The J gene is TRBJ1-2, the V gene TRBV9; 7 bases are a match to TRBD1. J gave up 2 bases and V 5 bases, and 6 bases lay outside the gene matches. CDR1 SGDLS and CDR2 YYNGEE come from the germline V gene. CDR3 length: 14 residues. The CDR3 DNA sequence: TGTGCCAGCAGGAAGCCGGGACAGAACTATGGCTACACCTTC. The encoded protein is CASRKPGQNYGYTF.

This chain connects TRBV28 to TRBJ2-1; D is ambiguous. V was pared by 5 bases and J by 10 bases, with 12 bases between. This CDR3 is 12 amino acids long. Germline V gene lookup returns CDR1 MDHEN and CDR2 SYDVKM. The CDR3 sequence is CASSPLAAEQFF. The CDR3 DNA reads TGTGCCAGCAGTCCCCTGGCGGCCGAGCAGTTCTTC.

CDR3 amino acids: CASSSVRTSGRGQFF. The DNA for the CDR3 is TGTGCCAGCAGTTCAGTTCGGACTAGCGGGAGGGGGCAGTTCTTC. The chain carries TRBV6-5 and TRBJ2-1; 15 positions agree with TRBD2. Germline V gene data show CDR1 as MNHEY and CDR2 as SVGAGI. Trimming removed 4 bases from V and 12 bases from J; junction bases left unmatched: 7. The CDR3 is 15 amino acids.

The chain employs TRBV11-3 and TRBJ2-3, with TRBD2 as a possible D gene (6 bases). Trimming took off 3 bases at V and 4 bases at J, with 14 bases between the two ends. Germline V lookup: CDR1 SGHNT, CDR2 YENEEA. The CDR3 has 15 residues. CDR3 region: CASSFGGGRSDTQYF. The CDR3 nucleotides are TGTGCCAGCAGCTTTGGGGGAGGCCGCTCAGATACGCAGTATTTT.

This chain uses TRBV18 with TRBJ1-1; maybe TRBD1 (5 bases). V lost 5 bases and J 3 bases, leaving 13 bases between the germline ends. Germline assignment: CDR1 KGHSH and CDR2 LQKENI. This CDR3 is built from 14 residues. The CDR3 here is CASSSWTKHTEAFF. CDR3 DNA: TGTGCCAGCTCATCGTGGACAAAGCACACTGAAGCTTTCTTT.

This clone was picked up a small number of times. The CDR3 is CASSQEPGQGADTQYF. The CDR3, as DNA: TGCGCCAGCAGCCAAGAGCCGGGACAGGGAGCAGATACGCAGTATTTT. The J gene is TRBJ2-3, the V gene TRBV4-3; 9 positions match TRBD1. In germline, CDR1 is LGHNA, CDR2 YSLEER. V dropped 0 bases and J dropped 4; count of bases not matched to a gene: 5. This CDR3 is 16 amino acids long.

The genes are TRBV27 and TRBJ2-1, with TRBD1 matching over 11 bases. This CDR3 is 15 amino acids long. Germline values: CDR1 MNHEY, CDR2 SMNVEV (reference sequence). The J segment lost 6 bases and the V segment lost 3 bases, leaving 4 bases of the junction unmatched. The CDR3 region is CASSFVGTGGNEQFF. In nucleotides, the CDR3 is TGTGCCAGCAGTTTCGTTGGGACAGGGGGCAATGAGCAGTTCTTC.

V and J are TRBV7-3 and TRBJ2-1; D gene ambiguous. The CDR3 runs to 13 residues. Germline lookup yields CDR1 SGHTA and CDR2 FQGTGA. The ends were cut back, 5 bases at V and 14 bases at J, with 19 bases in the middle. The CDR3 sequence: CASSSDHAENEFF. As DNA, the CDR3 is TGTGCCAGCAGCAGCGATCATGCTGAGAATGAGTTCTTC.

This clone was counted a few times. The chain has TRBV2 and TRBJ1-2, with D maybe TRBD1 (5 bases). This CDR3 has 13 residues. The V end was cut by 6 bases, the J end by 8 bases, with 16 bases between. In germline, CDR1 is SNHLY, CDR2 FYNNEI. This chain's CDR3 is CASRGNPRGGYTF. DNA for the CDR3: TGTGCCAGCAGGGGAAACCCAAGGGGCGGCTACACCTTC.

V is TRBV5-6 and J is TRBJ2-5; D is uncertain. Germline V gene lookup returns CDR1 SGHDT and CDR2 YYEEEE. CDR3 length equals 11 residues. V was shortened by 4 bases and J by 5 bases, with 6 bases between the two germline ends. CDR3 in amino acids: CASSPRETQYF. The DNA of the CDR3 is TGTGCCAGCAGCCCTCGGGAGACCCAGTACTTC.